This TCR beta chain was documented in a study of T cell responses to AZD1222 COVID-19 vaccine. Study results and caveats: Females outnumbered males among donors, who were mostly white British; clonal diversity was possibly underestimated.

Measured with immunoSEQ multiplex PCR; TCRdb has only the in-frame clones, and not every one. The table includes 65,000 to 85,000 clones, around 88% detected once. Note on this clone: Its antigen is currently unknown.

The clonotype comes from an adult who received the MenACWY meningococcal vaccine as a control. This specimen consisted of peripheral blood, obtained 28 days after the second dose of the MenACWY control vaccine.

For the CDR3, the DNA is TGTGCCAGCAAGCTCGCGGGGTCGGGGGAGCAGTACTTC. Its protein product is CASKLAGSGEQYF. The rearrangement uses TRBV6-5 and TRBJ2-7, with a tentative D call TRBD2 (6 bases). Looked up from germline, CDR1 is MNHEY and CDR2 is SVGAGI. V lost 7 bases to trimming and J lost 7 bases, with 17 bases between them. The CDR3 is made up of 13 amino acids.